This TCR beta chain stems from a study of blood T cell repertoires in COVID-19. Study-wide background: The United States, Italy and Spain were the sources of the acute and convalescent COVID-19 samples. PBMCs, B-cell-depleted T cells, or T cells were the source of the cDNA or gDNA that made up the material.

The CDR3 is 16 residues long. CDR1 is SGHTA, CDR2 FQGNSA, per germline. V lost 0 bases, J lost 4 bases, and 5 bases stayed unmatched. Enrolled during active infection, Seattle patients were then followed longitudinally. How the authors handled the data: By means of reference gene primer amplification, nucleated cell counts were estimated. TCRdb's table, derived via immunoSEQ multiplex PCR, lists solely in-frame clones and lacks some. The V and J calls and clone size are taken from that table; D and trimming were inferred from the DNA. The sample lists 250,000 or so clones, around nine tenths occurring once.

Sequenced material: peripheral blood. The chain couples TRBV7-2 to TRBJ2-2; 7 nucleotides agree with TRBD2. The clonotype was recovered from a woman aged 55-75 years with COVID-19, enrolled during active disease. CDR3 residues: CASSLAGGWVTGELFF. The CDR3 DNA is TGTGCCAGCAGCTTAGCGGGAGGGTGGGTCACCGGGGAGCTGTTTTTT.